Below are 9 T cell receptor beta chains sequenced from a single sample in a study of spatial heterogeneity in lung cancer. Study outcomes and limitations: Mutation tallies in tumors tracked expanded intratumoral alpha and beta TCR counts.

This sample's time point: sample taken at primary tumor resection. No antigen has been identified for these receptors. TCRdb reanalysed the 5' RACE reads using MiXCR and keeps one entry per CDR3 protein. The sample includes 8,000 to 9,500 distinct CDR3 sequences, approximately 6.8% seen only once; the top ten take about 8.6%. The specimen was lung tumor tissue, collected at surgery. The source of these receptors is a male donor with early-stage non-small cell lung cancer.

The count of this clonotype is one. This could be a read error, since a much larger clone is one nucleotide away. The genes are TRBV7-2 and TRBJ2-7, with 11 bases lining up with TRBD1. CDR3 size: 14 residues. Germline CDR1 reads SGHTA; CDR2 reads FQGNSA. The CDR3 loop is CVSSLDRGQYEQYF. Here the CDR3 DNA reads TGTGTCAGCAGCTTGGACAGGGGGCAGTACGAGCAGTACTTC.

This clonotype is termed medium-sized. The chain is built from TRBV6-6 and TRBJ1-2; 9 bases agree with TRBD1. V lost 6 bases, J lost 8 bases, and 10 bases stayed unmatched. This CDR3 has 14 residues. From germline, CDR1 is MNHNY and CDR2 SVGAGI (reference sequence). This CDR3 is CASRIQGATRGYTF. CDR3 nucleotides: TGTGCCAGCAGGATACAGGGGGCAACGCGGGGCTACACCTTC.

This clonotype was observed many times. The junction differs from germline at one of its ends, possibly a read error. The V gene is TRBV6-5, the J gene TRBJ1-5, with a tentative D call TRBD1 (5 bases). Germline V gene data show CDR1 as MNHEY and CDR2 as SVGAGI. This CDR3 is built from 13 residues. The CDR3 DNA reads TGTGCCAGAAGTTACTCTGGGGACCAGCCCCAGCATTTT. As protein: CARSYSGDQPQHF.

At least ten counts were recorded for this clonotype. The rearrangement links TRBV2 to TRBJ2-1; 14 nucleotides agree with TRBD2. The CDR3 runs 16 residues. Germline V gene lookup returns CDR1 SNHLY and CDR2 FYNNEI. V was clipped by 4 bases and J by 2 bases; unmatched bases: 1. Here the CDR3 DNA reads TGTGCCAGCAGTGGGACTAGCGGGAGGACCTACAATGAGCAGTTCTTC. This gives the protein CASSGTSGRTYNEQFF.

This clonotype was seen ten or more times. The CDR3 protein is CASSLDRGFVNEQFF. The CDR3 nucleotides are TGTGCCAGCAGCTTGGACAGGGGTTTCGTCAATGAGCAGTTCTTC. The genes are TRBV5-6 and TRBJ2-1, with 7 nucleotides matching TRBD1. Per germline, CDR1 SGHDT and CDR2 YYEEEE. J was trimmed by 6 bases and V by 0 bases; bases with no gene match: 6. This CDR3 contains 15 residues.

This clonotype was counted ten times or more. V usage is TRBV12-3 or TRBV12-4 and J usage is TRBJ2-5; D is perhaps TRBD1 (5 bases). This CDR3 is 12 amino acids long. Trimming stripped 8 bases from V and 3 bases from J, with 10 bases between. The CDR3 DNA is TGTGCCAGCCTAGGGGCTGAAGAGACCCAGTACTTC. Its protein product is CASLGAEETQYF.

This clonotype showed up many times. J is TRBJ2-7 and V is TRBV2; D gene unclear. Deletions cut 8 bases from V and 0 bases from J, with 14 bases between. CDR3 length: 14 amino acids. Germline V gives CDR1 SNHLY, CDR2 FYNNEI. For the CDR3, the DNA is TGTGCCAGCGGGAACGGGCTGGGCTCCTACGAGCAGTACTTC. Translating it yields CASGNGLGSYEQYF.

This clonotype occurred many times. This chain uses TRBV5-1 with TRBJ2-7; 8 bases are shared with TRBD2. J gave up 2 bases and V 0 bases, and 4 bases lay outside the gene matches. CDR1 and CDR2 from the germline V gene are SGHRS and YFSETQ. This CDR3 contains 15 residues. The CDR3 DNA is TGCGCCAGCAGCTTGGGACTAGCGACTACCTACGAGCAGTACTTC. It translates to CASSLGLATTYEQYF.

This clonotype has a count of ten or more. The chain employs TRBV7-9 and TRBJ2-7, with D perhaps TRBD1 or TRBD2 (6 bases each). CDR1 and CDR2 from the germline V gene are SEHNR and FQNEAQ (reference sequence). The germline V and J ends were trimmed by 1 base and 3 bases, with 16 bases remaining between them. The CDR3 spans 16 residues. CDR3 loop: CASSLVGGEGHYEQYF. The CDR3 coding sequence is TGTGCCAGCAGCTTAGTCGGGGGCGAGGGTCACTACGAGCAGTACTTC.